This passage covers 26 T cell receptor beta chains from one sample sequenced in a study of CD8+ T cells in alopecia areata. The treatment: oral pan-JAK inhibitor, 5-10 mg twice daily. It was cDNA, reverse transcribed from extracted RNA, that served as the sequencing template. Only in-frame clones appear in the TCRdb table, and some are missing; sequencing was by immunoSEQ multiplex PCR. The data contain around 100,000 clones, 85% to 90% of them seen just once; the ten biggest clones take up 11%. This sample comprised CD8+ T cells sorted from blood, obtained at roughly week 30, from a patient treated with tofacitinib. The receptors come from a human donor with alopecia areata.

In its sample, this clone was seen once. This rearrangement joins TRBV7-3 to TRBJ2-2, with 7 bases aligning to TRBD1. V lost 6 bases, J lost 4 bases, and 8 bases stayed unmatched. CDR1 and CDR2 from the germline V gene are SGHTA and FQGTGA. The CDR3 sequence is 15 residues long. CDR3 in DNA: TGTGCCAGCAGTCATACAGGGGCTGGCACCGGGGAGCTGTTTTTT. It specifies CASSHTGAGTGELFF.

This clone turned up a few times. The rearrangement uses TRBV19 and TRBJ2-4, with D unresolved. The CDR3 runs 15 residues. The germline V gene has CDR1 LNHDA and CDR2 SQIVND (reference sequence). The ends were cut back, 1 base at V and 0 bases at J, with 7 bases in the middle. CDR3 sequence reads: CASSIAGLAKNIQYF. The DNA for the CDR3 is TGTGCCAGTAGTATAGCTGGCCTAGCCAAAAACATTCAGTACTTC.

The chain couples TRBV5-1 to TRBJ2-1; a possible D gene is TRBD1 (7 bases). The CDR3 extends over 15 amino acids. The V gene lost 4 bases and the J gene lost 7 bases, with 18 bases spanning the gap. Per germline, CDR1 SGHRS and CDR2 YFSETQ. The chain's CDR3 is CASSARQGLGNEQFF. The CDR3 DNA sequence: TGCGCCAGCAGCGCGAGACAGGGACTTGGTAATGAGCAGTTCTTC.

V and J are TRBV5-1 and TRBJ2-5; D might be TRBD2 (6 bases). Germline CDR1 is SGHRS and CDR2 is YFSETQ. The CDR3 runs to 12 residues. Trimming stripped 5 bases from V and 11 bases from J, with 16 bases between. The chain's CDR3 is CASSFPGREQYF. DNA of the CDR3: TGCGCCAGCAGTTTTCCCGGGAGAGAGCAGTACTTC.

The chain is built from TRBV23-1 and TRBJ2-5; the match to TRBD2 covers 12 bases. TRBV23-1 is placed among ORFs of uncertain function. The CDR3 extends over 18 amino acids. The junction had 9 bases not matched to a gene; V was cut back by 2 bases and J by 2 bases. The CDR3 bases are TGCGCCAGCAGTCAACCGGGACTAGCGGGTCCGGGGCAAGAGACCCAGTACTTC. It codes for CASSQPGLAGPGQETQYF.

The chain has TRBV19 and TRBJ2-7; no clear D. This CDR3 region has 13 residues. Looked up from germline, CDR1 is LNHDA and CDR2 is SQIVND (reference sequence). V was cut by 8 bases and J by 0 bases, with 11 bases left in between. CDR3: CASAETVSYEQYF. CDR3 sequence (DNA): TGTGCCAGTGCCGAGACCGTCTCCTACGAGCAGTACTTC.

The chain has TRBV6-6 and TRBJ2-6; a weak D match, TRBD1 (6 bases). V was pared by 6 bases and J by 2 bases, with 11 bases between. From germline, CDR1 is MNHNY and CDR2 SVGAGI (reference sequence). The length of the CDR3 is 15 residues. CDR3 region: CASSFNRAGANVLTF. DNA of the CDR3: TGTGCCAGCAGCTTCAACAGGGCTGGGGCCAACGTCCTGACTTTC.

The gene calls are TRBV19 and TRBJ2-1; 11 nucleotides align to TRBD2. This CDR3 has 17 amino acids. V was clipped by 3 bases and J by 8 bases; unmatched bases: 12. CDR1 and CDR2 (germline): LNHDA, SQIVND (reference sequence). The CDR3 is CASSIEASGRNSYEQFF. CDR3 sequence (DNA): TGTGCCAGTAGTATTGAGGCTAGCGGGAGGAATAGCTATGAGCAGTTCTTC. The full variable domain, with the rest looked up from reference TRBV19 and TRBJ2-1, is DGGITQSPKYLFRKEGQNVTLSCEQNLNHDAMYWYRQDPGQGLRLIYYSQIVNDFQKGDIAEGYSVSREKKESFPLTVTSAQKNPTAFYLCASSIEASGRNSYEQFFGPGTRLTVL.

This chain connects TRBV9 to TRBJ2-3, with D perhaps assigned TRBD1 or TRBD2 (6 bases each). The germline V gene encodes CDR1 SGDLS and CDR2 YYNGEE. The CDR3 loop spans 17 amino acids. V dropped 0 bases and J dropped 1 base, with 15 bases sitting between them. The CDR3 DNA reads TGTGCCAGCAGCGTAGCTATCACGGGGGCCGGCACAGATACGCAGTATTTT. Protein: CASSVAITGAGTDTQYF.

The chain employs TRBV7-6 and TRBJ2-1; maybe TRBD1 (7 bases). The germline V and J ends were trimmed by 3 bases and 10 bases, with 16 bases remaining between them. The CDR3 sequence is 14 residues long. In germline, CDR1 is SGHVS, CDR2 FNYEAQ. CDR3 DNA: TGTGCCAGCAGCTTCACAGGGGCGGCGGGGGAGCAGTTCTTC. Encoded protein: CASSFTGAAGEQFF.

The V call is TRBV27, the J call TRBJ1-1, with D hard to call. The CDR3 totals 13 residues. Per germline, CDR1 MNHEY and CDR2 SMNVEV (reference sequence). The ends were cut back, 5 bases at V and 3 bases at J, with 10 bases in the middle. The CDR3 spells CASSRRRDTEAFF. For the CDR3, the DNA is TGTGCCAGCAGTCGCCGGAGAGACACTGAAGCTTTCTTT.

The V gene is TRBV13, the J gene TRBJ2-7; no clear D. Germline V CDR1 and CDR2: PRHDT, FYEKMQ (reference sequence). The germline V and J ends were trimmed by 0 bases and 6 bases, with 9 bases remaining between them. The CDR3 is 13 residues long. The CDR3 DNA sequence: TGTGCCAGCAGCTTAGGGGCTTCATTCGAGCAGTACTTC. Its translation is CASSLGASFEQYF.

Worth noting for this clone: One end of the junction does not line up with germline, which may come from a read error. Other DNA sequences in this specimen translate into the identical CDR3. J is TRBJ2-7 and V is TRBV10-1; no definite D call. Germline CDR1 reads WNHNN; CDR2 reads SYGVQD (reference sequence). The CDR3 totals 13 residues. In nucleotides, the CDR3 is TGCGCCAGTAGTGAGTCGGGCCTCGACGAGCAGTACTTC. Amino acids: CASSESGLDEQYF.

This clone was picked up one time. This chain uses TRBV2 with TRBJ2-5, with a possible D match to TRBD1 (5 bases). The DNA end favors TRBJ2-7, so the J call may be wrong. Germline V gene sequence: CDR1 SNHLY, CDR2 FYNNEI. The length of the CDR3 is 15 residues. This CDR3 reads CASSVDRHFPYEQYF. CDR3 DNA sequence: TGTGCCAGCAGTGTAGACAGACACTTTCCCTACGAGCAGTACTTC.

This chain links TRBV7-8 with TRBJ2-1; 8 positions agree with TRBD2. This CDR3 is 16 amino acids long. Germline CDR1 reads SGHVS; CDR2 reads FQNEAQ. With 4 bases clipped from V and 2 bases from J, the junction kept 7 bases outside the gene matches. Written as DNA, the CDR3 is TGTGCCAGCAGCTGGGCTACTAGCGGACCCTACAATGAGCAGTTCTTC. This encodes CASSWATSGPYNEQFF.

This sequence joins TRBV29-1 and TRBJ2-5, with TRBD1 identical over 9 bases. The J call may be wrong; the DNA end is better matched by TRBJ2-7. The germline gives CDR1 SQVTM, CDR2 ANQGSEA. The CDR3 extends over 14 amino acids. CDR3 sequence: CSGGKQGAPYEQYF. DNA for the CDR3: TGCAGCGGGGGAAAACAGGGGGCCCCATACGAGCAGTACTTC.

The rearrangement joins TRBV4-1 to TRBJ2-7, with D unclear. V lost 1 base and J 0 bases, leaving 7 bases between the germline ends. There are 14 residues in the CDR3. Germline CDR1 is MGHRA and CDR2 is YSYEKL. In DNA form, the CDR3 reads TGCGCCAGCAGCCAAGGGACGGACTCCTACGAGCAGTACTTC. Translating gives CASSQGTDSYEQYF.

The V call is TRBV25-1, the J call TRBJ2-2; D not certain. V gave up 4 bases and J gave up 0 bases, with 3 bases separating them. The CDR3 loop spans 13 amino acids. Germline V gene lookup returns CDR1 MGHDK and CDR2 SYGVNS. The CDR3 protein is CASSGSNTGELFF. CDR3 nucleotide sequence: TGTGCCAGCAGTGGGTCGAACACCGGGGAGCTGTTTTTT.

Here the CDR3 reads CASSPRTGVNTGELFF. The CDR3, as DNA: TGTGCCAGCAGCCCCCGGACAGGGGTCAACACCGGGGAGCTGTTTTTT. The chain links TRBV9 to TRBJ2-2; 9 bases are a match to TRBD1. Germline V lookup: CDR1 SGDLS, CDR2 YYNGEE. There are 16 residues in the CDR3. The junction had 6 bases not matched to a gene; V was cut back by 4 bases and J by 2 bases.

J is TRBJ2-3 and V is TRBV18; D gene ambiguous. With 2 bases removed from V and 4 bases from J, the gap between germline ends came to 13 bases. The germline gives CDR1 KGHSH, CDR2 LQKENI. The CDR3 length is 15 residues. Here the CDR3 reads CASSPRFWSPDTQYF. The CDR3 bases are TGTGCCAGCTCACCAAGATTCTGGTCCCCAGATACGCAGTATTTT.

The V and J genes are TRBV5-1 and TRBJ2-3; D gene unclear. The CDR3 extends over 15 amino acids. The ends were cut back, 1 base at V and 4 bases at J, with 13 bases in the middle. In germline, CDR1 is SGHRS, CDR2 YFSETQ. The CDR3 bases are TGCGCCAGCAGCTTGAGAAAGGGTAGCTCAGATACGCAGTATTTT. This sequence encodes CASSLRKGSSDTQYF.

V and J are TRBV7-9 and TRBJ2-7; TRBD1 might be the D (5 bases). This CDR3 is built from 11 residues. V lost 7 bases and J lost 3, with 7 bases in between. CDR1 SEHNR and CDR2 FQNEAQ come from the germline V gene (reference sequence). CDR3 sequence reads: CASTGIYEQYF. CDR3 DNA sequence: TGTGCCAGCACAGGGATCTACGAGCAGTACTTC.

The rearrangement uses TRBV7-9 and TRBJ2-1, with D perhaps TRBD1 (5 bases). The germline gives CDR1 SEHNR, CDR2 FQNEAQ (reference sequence). The V end lost 1 base, the J end lost 7 bases, and 11 bases lay between the germline ends. This CDR3 contains 14 residues. CDR3 region: CASSLGGADNEQFF. In nucleotides, the CDR3 is TGTGCCAGCAGCTTAGGGGGCGCAGATAATGAGCAGTTCTTC.

V and J are TRBV28 and TRBJ2-7; D unresolved. The V gene's germline CDR1 is MDHEN and CDR2 SYDVKM. V lost 3 bases, J lost 1 base, and 13 bases lay in between. The CDR3 has 15 amino acids. CDR3 residues: CASSFQIQGSYEQYF. DNA for the CDR3: TGTGCCAGCAGTTTTCAGATCCAAGGATCCTACGAGCAGTACTTC.

This chain joins TRBV19 and TRBJ1-3, with a tentative D call TRBD1 (5 bases). Germline V lookup: CDR1 LNHDA, CDR2 SQIVND (reference sequence). The CDR3 has 13 residues. The germline V and J ends were trimmed by 5 bases and 7 bases, with 12 bases remaining between them. CDR3: CASSPGAANTIYF. Here the CDR3 DNA reads TGTGCCAGTAGTCCCGGGGCAGCGAACACCATATATTTT.

The chain has TRBV19 and TRBJ1-2; D is perhaps TRBD1 (5 bases). CDR1 is LNHDA, CDR2 SQIVND, per germline (reference sequence). Trimming stripped 5 bases from V and 4 bases from J, with 14 bases between. CDR3 length: 14 amino acids. The CDR3 is CASSPSTTGYGYTF. The DNA for the CDR3 is TGTGCCAGTAGTCCATCGACCACAGGCTATGGCTACACCTTC.